Listed below are T cell receptor beta chains from one sample, sequenced in a study of tumor-infiltrating lymphocytes in primary liver carcinoma. Via MiXCR, TCRdb re-called the multiplex PCR reads, giving one row per CDR3 protein. The repertoire holds 300,000 to 350,000 distinct CDR3 sequences, with around three fifths as singletons. The sample consisted of peripheral blood. The source of these receptors is a man aged 35-49 years with primary liver carcinoma and hepatitis B virus infection. Both conserved end residues are part of each CDR3. The D gene is left open where the match is weak. Only part of the rows carry a size: once, few, many, or a class if the clone is expanded.

v_call	clone_size	j_call	d_call	cdr3_aa	cdr3_nt
TRBV6-5	-	TRBJ1-3	-	CASSYSEGLSGNTIYF	TGTGCCAGCAGTTACTCTGAGGGGCTGAGCGGAAACACCATATATTTT
TRBV10-3	few	TRBJ2-2	TRBD2	CAISGLAGDTGELFF	TGTGCCATCAGTGGACTAGCGGGAGACACCGGGGAGCTGTTTTTT
TRBV6-8	-	TRBJ2-5	-	CASMGVYQETQYF	TGTGCCAGCATGGGGGTCTACCAAGAGACCCAGTACTTC
TRBV5-6	-	TRBJ2-7	TRBD1	CVSSPRQGAYEQYF	TGTGTCAGCAGCCCGCGACAGGGAGCCTACGAGCAGTACTTC
TRBV6-2/TRBV6-3	many	TRBJ1-2	-	CASRGAARNYTF	TGTGCCAGCAGGGGGGCGGCGCGAAACTACACCTTC
TRBV5-4	once	TRBJ1-1	-	CASSHGGEGDTEAFF	TGTGCCAGCAGTCACGGAGGGGAGGGGGACACTGAAGCTTTCTTT
TRBV12-3/TRBV12-4	-	TRBJ2-3	TRBD2	CASSLARGTSGPPGDTQYF	TGTGCCAGCAGTTTAGCGCGTGGGACTAGCGGCCCTCCGGGGGATACGCAGTATTTT
TRBV6-6	many	TRBJ2-7	-	CASSSGRVEQYF	TGTGCCAGCAGCTCCGGACGGGTCGAGCAGTACTTC
TRBV11-2	-	TRBJ2-7	-	CASSLEAVYEQYF	TGTGCCAGTAGCTTAGAGGCAGTCTACGAGCAATACTTC
TRBV11-3	medium-sized	TRBJ2-3	-	CASSLGFGRGDTQYF	TGTGCCAGCAGCTTAGGCTTCGGGAGAGGGGATACGCAGTATTTT